This entry features one TCR beta chain sequence. It has no known antigen specificity. No much larger clone is present one base from it, and per-base qualities are unavailable. The CDR3 goes from the cysteine to the phenylalanine over 15 residues. The retained sequence is limited to the CDR3, 45 bases, with the frame set at the first base. V ends up 6 bases short and J 0 bases short, with an unmatched junction base count of 7. The CDR1 and CDR2 encoded by the germline V gene (reference sequence) are MNHEY and SMNVEV. Library generation was performed with UMI-ligation and nested PCR. The ligated cDNA was amplified by four rounds of PCR, in which nested alpha and beta constant region primers were used together with the SP2 primer. TCR RNA was reverse transcribed with SuperScript IV using alpha and beta constant region primers for the blood and skin samples. T4 RNA ligase 1 was used to ligate an oligonucleotide containing the Illumina SP2 primer and a UMI to the 3' end of the cDNA. The 12-nucleotide UMI consisted of two random hexamers with an eight-base spacer between the hexamers to prevent hairpin formation. From the second PCR onward, TCR alpha and beta chain libraries were processed separately and dual indexed for multiplexing. After pooling, the indexed libraries were analyzed by capillary electrophoresis and sequenced on either an Illumina MiSeq or NextSeq. PhiX DNA at about 5-8% was added to the libraries to raise base diversity and improve cluster recognition. Concerning the study's data processing: Demultiplexor pulled UMIs out of read 2, joined the UMIs with the TCR sequence from read 1, and separated reads according to sample indices. Decombinator identified V and J genes and V-J junctions, assigning each TCR a five-part identifier including V and J deletions. Collapsinator used UMIs to correct sequencing errors and PCR amplification heterogeneity, producing a UMI-based abundance for each TCR. Identifiers were converted to nucleotide sequence by CDR3Translator and translated to amino acids, and CDR3 regions were extracted on the basis of terminal motifs. Error-corrected alpha and beta TCR counts from blood and skin were compared after normalization to input RNA amount. The public reads were quality trimmed at Q25 with fastp and then assembled into clones with MiXCR by TCRdb, keeping productive beta chains. Each CDR3 protein appears once, grouped with its most common genes and DNA. TCRdb, not the authors, supplied the V and J calls. The sample table shows about 30,000 distinct CDR3 sequences, and 6.5% to 8% are seen once. The ten biggest clones cover over 3% of the sample.

This record comes from a study of naive and memory T cell subsets (dated by TCRdb to about 2017). Regarding the study in general: In the figure summarizing the skin biopsy and whole blood samples, ten or so blood donors, 7 tuberculin skin test biopsies and 3 saline control biopsies were reported. Skin biopsies were taken from tuberculin skin test sites or from saline-injected control sites and were processed for RNA extraction as described before. PCR2 was typically a SYBR Green qPCR stopped at a set threshold; low-input samples could instead use end-point PCR (around 6 cycles). Paper-wide results and their limitations: The RNA-based method was acknowledged to be potentially sensitive to changes in TCR transcripts with T cell activation and differentiation. TCR sequences were reportedly recovered from both types of skin biopsy, with far more TCRs being found at tuberculin skin test sites. Skin biopsy collection and RNA processing details were not given in the paper but referenced to earlier studies. The larger number of TCRs at tuberculin skin test sites was interpreted as T cell infiltration of a delayed type IV hypersensitivity reaction.

Reading the label with the study, this specimen's treatment or condition is: skin biopsy from PPD injection site in Mantoux-positive individual. Using 3' ligation of a UMI-containing oligonucleotide to TCR cDNA, the study laid out a robust and sensitive protocol to amplify, sequence and analyze TCRs. The tuberculin skin test biopsies were taken from PPD-injected sites in individuals who had a positive Mantoux test. Total RNA was used without cell sorting and was treated with RQ1 DNase before reverse transcription, with a target input of 1 to 1000 ng. Libraries were prepared from skin biopsies and whole blood so that pipeline robustness could be tested in samples in which T cells form a minority population.

The input for sequencing was skin, taken from a tuberculin skin test site. The sequence was obtained from an adult in good health. The rearrangement combines TRBV27 with TRBJ1-1, and TRBD1 matches 7 of the central bases. At the DNA level, the sequence is TGTGCCAGCAGGCCGCGGGGACAGCTGAACACTGAAGCTTTCTTT. The translation is CASRPRGQLNTEAFF.